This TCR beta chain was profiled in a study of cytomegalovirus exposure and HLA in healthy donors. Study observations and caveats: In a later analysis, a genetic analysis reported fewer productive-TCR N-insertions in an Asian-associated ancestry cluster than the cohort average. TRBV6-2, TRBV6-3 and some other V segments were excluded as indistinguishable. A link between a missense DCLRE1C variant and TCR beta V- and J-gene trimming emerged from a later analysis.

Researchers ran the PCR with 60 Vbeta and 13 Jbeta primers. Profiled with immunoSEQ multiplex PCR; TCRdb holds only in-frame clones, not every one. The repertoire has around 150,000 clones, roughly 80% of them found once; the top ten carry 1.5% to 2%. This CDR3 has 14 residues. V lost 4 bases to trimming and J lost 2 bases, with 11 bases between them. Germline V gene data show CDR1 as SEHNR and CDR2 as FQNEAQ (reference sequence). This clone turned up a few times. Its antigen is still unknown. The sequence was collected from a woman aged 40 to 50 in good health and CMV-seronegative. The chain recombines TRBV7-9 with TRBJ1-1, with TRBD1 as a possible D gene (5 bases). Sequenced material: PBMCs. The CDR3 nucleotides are TGTGCCAGCAGCTCCCAACAGGCTAACACTGAAGCTTTCTTT. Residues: CASSSQQANTEAFF.